This TCR beta chain appears in the sequencing data of a study of T cells in Graves' hyperthyroidism and ophthalmopathy. As for this clonotype: Its antigen is as yet unknown.

The CDR3 loop spans 15 amino acids. Germline assignment: CDR1 MDHEN and CDR2 SYDVKM. The ends lost 1 base at V and 3 bases at J; junction bases unmatched: 2. Study results and limitations: Blood samples included most of the expanded thyroid clonotypes exceeding 0.001.

Researchers took RNA transcripts and amplified the TCR beta CDR3 regions from them. Using the HTBI primer set, a first-round RT-PCR was run on the TCR CDR3. Using its own MiXCR run on the multiplex PCR reads, TCRdb lists one record per CDR3 protein. This table holds hundreds of thousands of distinct CDR3 sequences, approximately 24% found once. The genes are TRBV28 and TRBJ2-5; TRBD2 aligns across 10 bases. The receptor was isolated from a woman aged 25 to 39 with Graves' ophthalmopathy. The specimen sequenced was blood. The CDR3 reads CASSLFTSGEETQYF. The CDR3 coding sequence is TGTGCCAGCAGTTTATTTACTAGCGGGGAAGAGACCCAGTACTTC.